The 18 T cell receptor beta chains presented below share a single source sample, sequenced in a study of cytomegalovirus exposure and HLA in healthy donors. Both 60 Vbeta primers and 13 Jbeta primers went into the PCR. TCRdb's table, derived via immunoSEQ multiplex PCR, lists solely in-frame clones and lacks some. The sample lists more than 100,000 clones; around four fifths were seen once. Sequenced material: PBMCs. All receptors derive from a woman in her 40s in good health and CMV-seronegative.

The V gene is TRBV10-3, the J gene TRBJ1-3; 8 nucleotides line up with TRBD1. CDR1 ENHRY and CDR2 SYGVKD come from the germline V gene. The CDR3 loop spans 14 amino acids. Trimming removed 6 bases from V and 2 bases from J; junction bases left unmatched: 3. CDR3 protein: CAIRQQGAGNTIYF. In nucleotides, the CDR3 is TGTGCCATCAGACAACAGGGGGCTGGAAACACCATATATTTT.

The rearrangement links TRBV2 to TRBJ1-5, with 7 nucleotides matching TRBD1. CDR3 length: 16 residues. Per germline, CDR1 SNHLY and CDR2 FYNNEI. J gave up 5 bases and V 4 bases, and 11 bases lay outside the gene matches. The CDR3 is CASSGLFEGAHQPQHF. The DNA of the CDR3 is TGTGCCAGCAGTGGTTTATTTGAGGGGGCCCATCAGCCCCAGCATTTT.

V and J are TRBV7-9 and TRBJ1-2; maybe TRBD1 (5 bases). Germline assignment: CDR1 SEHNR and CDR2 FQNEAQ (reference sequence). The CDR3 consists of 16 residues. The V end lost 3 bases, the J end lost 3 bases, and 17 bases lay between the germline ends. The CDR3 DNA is TGTGCCAGCAGCTTTACAGGAGGGGCCGGGGACTATGGCTACACCTTC. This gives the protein CASSFTGGAGDYGYTF. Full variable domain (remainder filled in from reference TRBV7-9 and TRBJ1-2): DTGVSQNPRHKITKRGQNVTFRCDPISEHNRLYWYRQTLGQGPEFLTYFQNEAQLEKSRLLSDRFSAERPKGSFSTLEIQRTEQGDSAMYLCASSFTGGAGDYGYTFGSGTRLTVV.

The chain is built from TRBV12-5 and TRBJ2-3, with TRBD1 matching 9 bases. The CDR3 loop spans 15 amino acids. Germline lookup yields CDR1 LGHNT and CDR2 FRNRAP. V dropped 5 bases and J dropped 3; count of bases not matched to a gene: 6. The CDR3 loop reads CASGQGTGKTDTQYF. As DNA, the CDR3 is TGTGCTAGTGGTCAAGGGACAGGGAAAACAGATACGCAGTATTTT. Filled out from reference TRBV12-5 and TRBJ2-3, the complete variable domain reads DARVTQTPRHKVTEMGQEVTMRCQPILGHNTVFWYRQTMMQGLELLAYFRNRAPLDDSGMPKDRFSAEMPDATLATLKIQPSEPRDSAVYFCASGQGTGKTDTQYFGPGTRLTVL.

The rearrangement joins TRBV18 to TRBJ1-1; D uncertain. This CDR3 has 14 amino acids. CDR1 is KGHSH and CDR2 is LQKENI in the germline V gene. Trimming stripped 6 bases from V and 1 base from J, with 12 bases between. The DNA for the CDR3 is TGTGCCAGCTCTCAAGGAAGCGGGAACACTGAAGCTTTCTTT. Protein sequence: CASSQGSGNTEAFF.

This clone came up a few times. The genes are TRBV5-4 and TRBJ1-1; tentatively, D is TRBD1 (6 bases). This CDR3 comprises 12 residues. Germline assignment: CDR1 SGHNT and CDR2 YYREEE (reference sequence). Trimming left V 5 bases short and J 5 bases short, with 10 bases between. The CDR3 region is CASRKQGTEAFF. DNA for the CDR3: TGTGCCAGCAGAAAACAGGGAACTGAAGCTTTCTTT. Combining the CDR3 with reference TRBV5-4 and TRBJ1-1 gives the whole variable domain ETGVTQSPTHLIKTRGQQVTLRCSSQSGHNTVSWYQQALGQGPQFIFQYYREEENGRGNFPPRFSGLQFPNYSSELNVNALELDDSALYLCASRKQGTEAFFGQGTRLTVV.

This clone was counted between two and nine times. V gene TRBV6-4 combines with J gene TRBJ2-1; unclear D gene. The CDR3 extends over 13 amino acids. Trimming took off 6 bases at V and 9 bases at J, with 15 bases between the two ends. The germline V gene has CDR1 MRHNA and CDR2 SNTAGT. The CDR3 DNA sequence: TGTGCCAGCAGCGAAAATGAGGCGTCTGAGCAGTTCTTC. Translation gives CASSENEASEQFF.

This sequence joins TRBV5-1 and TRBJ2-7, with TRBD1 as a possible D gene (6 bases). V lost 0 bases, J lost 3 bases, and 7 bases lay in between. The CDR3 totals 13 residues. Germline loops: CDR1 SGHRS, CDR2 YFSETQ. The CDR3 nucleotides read TGCGCCAGCAGCTTGGAAGGGGGCTACGAGCAGTACTTC. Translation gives CASSLEGGYEQYF.

As DNA, the CDR3 is TGCGCCAGCAGCAAGGGACAGGGGGCGCGAACAGATACGCAGTATTTT. Its translation: CASSKGQGARTDTQYF. The genes are TRBV4-1 and TRBJ2-3; 12 bases match TRBD1. The CDR3 covers 16 residues. V lost 5 bases and J lost 3; bases outside the gene matches: 6. Per the germline V gene, CDR1 is MGHRA and CDR2 is YSYEKL.

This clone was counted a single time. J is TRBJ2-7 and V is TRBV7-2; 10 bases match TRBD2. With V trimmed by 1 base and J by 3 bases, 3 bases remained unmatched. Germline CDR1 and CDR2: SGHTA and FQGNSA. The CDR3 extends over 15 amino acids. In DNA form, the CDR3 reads TGTGCCAGCAGCTTAGGTCTAGCGGGGGTCTACGAGCAGTACTTC. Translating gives CASSLGLAGVYEQYF.

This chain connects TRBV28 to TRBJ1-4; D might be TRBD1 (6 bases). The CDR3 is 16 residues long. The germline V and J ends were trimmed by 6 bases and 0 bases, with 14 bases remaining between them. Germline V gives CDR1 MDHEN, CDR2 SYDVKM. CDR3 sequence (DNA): TGTGCCAGCAGAGCCGGGACACTGGCAACTAATGAAAAACTGTTTTTT. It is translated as CASRAGTLATNEKLFF. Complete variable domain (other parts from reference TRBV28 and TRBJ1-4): DVKVTQSSRYLVKRTGEKVFLECVQDMDHENMFWYRQDPGLGLRLIYFSYDVKMKEKGDIPEGYSVSREKKERFSLILESASTNQTSMYLCASRAGTLATNEKLFFGSGTQLSVL.

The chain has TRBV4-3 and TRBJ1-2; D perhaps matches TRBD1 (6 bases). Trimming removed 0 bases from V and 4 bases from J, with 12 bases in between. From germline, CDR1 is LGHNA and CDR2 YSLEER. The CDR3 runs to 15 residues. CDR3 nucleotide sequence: TGCGCCAGCAGCCAAGATCCAACAGGGTCCTATGGCTACACCTTC. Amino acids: CASSQDPTGSYGYTF.

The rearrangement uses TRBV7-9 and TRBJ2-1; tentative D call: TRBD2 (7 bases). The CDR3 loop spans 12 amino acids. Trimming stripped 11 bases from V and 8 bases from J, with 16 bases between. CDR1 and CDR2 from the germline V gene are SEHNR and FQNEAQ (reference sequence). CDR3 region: CAPREGGDEQFF. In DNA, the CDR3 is TGTGCCCCCAGGGAGGGGGGGGATGAGCAGTTCTTC.

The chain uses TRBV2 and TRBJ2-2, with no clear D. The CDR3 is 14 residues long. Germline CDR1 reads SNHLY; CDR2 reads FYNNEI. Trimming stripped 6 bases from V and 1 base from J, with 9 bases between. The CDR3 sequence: CASSVTKNTGELFF. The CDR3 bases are TGTGCCAGCAGCGTAACAAAGAACACCGGGGAGCTGTTTTTT.

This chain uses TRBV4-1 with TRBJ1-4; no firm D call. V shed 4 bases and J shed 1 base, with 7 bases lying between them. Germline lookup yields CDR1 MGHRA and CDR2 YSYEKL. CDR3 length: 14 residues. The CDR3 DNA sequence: TGCGCCAGCAGCCTTAGCGGAACTAATGAAAAACTGTTTTTT. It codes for CASSLSGTNEKLFF.

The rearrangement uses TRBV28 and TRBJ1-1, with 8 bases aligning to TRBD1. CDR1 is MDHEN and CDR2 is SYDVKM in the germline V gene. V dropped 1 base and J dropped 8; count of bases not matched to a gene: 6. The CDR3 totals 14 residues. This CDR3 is CASSLSRGLGEAFF. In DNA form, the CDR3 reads TGTGCCAGCAGTTTATCCAGGGGGCTTGGGGAAGCTTTCTTT.

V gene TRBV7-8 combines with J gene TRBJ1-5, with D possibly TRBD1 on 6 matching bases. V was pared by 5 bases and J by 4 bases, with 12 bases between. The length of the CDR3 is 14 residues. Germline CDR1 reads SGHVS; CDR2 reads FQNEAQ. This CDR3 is CASSPDSLNQPQHF. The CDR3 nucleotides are TGTGCCAGCAGCCCGGACAGCCTGAATCAGCCCCAGCATTTT.

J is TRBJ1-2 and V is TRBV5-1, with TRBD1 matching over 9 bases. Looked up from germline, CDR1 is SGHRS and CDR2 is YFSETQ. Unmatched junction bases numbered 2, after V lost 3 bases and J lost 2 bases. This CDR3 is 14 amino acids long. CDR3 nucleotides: TGCGCCAGCAGCTGGACAGGGGACAACTATGGCTACACCTTC. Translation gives CASSWTGDNYGYTF. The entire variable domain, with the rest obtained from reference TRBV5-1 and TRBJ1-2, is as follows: KAGVTQTPRYLIKTRGQQVTLSCSPISGHRSVSWYQQTPGQGLQFLFEYFSETQRNKGNFPGRFSGRQFSNSRSEMNVSTLELGDSALYLCASSWTGDNYGYTFGSGTRLTVV.